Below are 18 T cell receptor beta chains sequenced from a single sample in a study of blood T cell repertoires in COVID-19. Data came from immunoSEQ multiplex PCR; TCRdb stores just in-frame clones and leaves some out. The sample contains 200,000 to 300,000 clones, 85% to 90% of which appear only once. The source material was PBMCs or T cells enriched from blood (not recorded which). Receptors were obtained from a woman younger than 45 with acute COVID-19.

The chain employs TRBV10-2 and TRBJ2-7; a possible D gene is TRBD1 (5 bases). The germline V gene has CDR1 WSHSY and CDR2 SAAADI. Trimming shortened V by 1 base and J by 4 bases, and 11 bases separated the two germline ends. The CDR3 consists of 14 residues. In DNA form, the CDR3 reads TGCGCCAGCAGTGAGTGGGCGGACATTTACGAGCAGTACTTC. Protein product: CASSEWADIYEQYF.

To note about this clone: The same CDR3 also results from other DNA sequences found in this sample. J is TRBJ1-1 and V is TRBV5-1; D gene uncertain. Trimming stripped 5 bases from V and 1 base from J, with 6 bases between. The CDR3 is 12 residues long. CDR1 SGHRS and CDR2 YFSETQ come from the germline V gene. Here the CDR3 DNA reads TGCGCCAGCAGGGGAGGGAACACTGAAGCTTTCTTT. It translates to CASRGGNTEAFF.

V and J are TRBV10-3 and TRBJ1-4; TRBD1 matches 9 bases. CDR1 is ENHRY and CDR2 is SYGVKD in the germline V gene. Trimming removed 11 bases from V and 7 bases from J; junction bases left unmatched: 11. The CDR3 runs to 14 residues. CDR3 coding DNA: TGTGCCTCTGGGGGAAGACAGGGGGTTGAAAAACTGTTTTTT. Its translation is CASGGRQGVEKLFF.

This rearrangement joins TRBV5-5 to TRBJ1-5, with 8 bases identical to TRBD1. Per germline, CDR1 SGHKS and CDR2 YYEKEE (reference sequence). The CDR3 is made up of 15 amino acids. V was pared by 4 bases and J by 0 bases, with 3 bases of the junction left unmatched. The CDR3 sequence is CASSLTGDSNQPQHF. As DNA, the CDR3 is TGTGCCAGCAGCCTGACAGGGGATAGCAATCAGCCCCAGCATTTT.

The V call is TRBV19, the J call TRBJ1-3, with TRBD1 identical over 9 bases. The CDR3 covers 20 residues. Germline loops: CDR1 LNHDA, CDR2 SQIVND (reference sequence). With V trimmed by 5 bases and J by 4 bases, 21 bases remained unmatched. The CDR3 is CASSPLTGTGNLITGNTIYF. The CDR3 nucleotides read TGTGCCAGTAGTCCCTTAACTGGGACAGGGAATCTTATTACCGGAAACACCATATATTTT.

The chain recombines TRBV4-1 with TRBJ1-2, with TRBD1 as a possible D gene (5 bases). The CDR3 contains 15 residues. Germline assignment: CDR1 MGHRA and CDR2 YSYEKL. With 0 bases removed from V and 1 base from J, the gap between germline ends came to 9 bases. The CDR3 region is CASSQERTFNYGYTF. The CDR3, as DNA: TGCGCCAGCAGCCAAGAACGGACATTTAACTATGGCTACACCTTC.

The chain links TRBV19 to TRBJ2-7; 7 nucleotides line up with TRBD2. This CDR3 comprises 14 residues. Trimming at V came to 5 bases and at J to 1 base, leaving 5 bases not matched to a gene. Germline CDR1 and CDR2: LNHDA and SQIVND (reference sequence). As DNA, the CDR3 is TGTGCCAGTAGTCCCCAGCGGGGTTCCTACGAGCAGTACTTC. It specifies CASSPQRGSYEQYF.

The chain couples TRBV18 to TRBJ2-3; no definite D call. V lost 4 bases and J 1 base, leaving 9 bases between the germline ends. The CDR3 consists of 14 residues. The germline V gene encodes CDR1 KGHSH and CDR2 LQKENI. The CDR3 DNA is TGTGCCAGCTCACTCGACTCCCGCACAGATACGCAGTATTTT. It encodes CASSLDSRTDTQYF.

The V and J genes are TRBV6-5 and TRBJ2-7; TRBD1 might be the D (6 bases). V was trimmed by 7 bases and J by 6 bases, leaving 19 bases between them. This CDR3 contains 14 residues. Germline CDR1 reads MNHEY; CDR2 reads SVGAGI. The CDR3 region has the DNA TGTGCCAGCACCTTTGGCCGGGACACTACCGAGCAGTACTTC. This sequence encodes CASTFGRDTTEQYF.

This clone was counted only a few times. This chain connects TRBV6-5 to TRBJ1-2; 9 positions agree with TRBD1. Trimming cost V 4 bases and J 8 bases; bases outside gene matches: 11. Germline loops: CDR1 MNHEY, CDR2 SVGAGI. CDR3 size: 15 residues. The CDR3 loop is CASSLGDRAVSGYTF. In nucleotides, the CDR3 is TGTGCCAGCAGTTTGGGGGACAGGGCAGTTAGCGGCTACACCTTC.

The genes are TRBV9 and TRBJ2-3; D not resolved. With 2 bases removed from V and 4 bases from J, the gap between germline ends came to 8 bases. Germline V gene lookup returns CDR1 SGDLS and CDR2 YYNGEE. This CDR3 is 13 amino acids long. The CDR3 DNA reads TGTGCCAGCAGCGTTCCAGTATCAGATACGCAGTATTTT. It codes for CASSVPVSDTQYF.

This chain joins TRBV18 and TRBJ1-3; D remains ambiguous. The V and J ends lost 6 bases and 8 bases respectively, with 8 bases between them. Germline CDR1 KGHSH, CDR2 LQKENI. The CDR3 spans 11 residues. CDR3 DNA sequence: TGTGCCAGCTCGCCAGAGGACACCATATATTTT. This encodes CASSPEDTIYF.

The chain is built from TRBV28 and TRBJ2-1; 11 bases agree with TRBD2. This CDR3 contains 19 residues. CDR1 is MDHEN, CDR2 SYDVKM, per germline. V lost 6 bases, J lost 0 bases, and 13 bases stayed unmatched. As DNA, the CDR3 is TGTGCCAGCAGCTCTAGCGGGGGGCCCCTCCAAAGCTCCTACAATGAGCAGTTCTTC. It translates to CASSSSGGPLQSSYNEQFF.

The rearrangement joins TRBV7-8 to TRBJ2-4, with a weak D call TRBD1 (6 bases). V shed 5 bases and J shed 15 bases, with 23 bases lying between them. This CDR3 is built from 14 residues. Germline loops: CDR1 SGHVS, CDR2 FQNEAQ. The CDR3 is CASSPEDTWGQWYF. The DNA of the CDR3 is TGTGCCAGCAGCCCCGAGGATACCTGGGGGCAATGGTACTTC. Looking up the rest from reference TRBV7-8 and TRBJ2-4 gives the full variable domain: GAGVSQSPRYKVAKRGQDVALRCDPISGHVSLFWYQQALGQGPEFLTYFQNEAQLDKSGLPSDRFFAERPEGSVSTLKIQRTQQEDSAVYLCASSPEDTWGQWYFGAGTRLSVL.

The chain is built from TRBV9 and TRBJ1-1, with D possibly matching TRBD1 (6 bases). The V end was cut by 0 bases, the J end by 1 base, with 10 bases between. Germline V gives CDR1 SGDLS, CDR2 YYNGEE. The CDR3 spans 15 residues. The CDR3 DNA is TGTGCCAGCAGCGTAGCAGGGGCCGCGAACACTGAAGCTTTCTTT. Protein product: CASSVAGAANTEAFF.

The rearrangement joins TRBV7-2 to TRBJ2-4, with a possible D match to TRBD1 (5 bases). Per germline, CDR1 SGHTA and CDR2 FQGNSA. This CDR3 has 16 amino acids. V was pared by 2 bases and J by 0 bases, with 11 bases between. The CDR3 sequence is CASSLLQGVAKNIQYF. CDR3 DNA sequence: TGTGCCAGCAGCTTACTTCAGGGCGTAGCCAAAAACATTCAGTACTTC.

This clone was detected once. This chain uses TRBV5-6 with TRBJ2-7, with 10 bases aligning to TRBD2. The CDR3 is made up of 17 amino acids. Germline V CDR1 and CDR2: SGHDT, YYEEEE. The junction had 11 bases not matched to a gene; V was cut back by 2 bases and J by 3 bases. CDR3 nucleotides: TGTGCCAGCAGCTTCCTAATAGCGGGGGGCCTCATCTACGAGCAGTACTTC. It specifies CASSFLIAGGLIYEQYF.

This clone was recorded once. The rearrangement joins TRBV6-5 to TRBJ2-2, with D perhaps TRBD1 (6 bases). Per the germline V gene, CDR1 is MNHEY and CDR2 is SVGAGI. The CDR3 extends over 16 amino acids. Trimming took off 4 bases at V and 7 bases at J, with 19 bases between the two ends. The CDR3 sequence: CASSSPGQLTNGELFF. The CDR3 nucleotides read TGTGCCAGCAGTTCCCCCGGACAGCTGACTAACGGGGAGCTGTTTTTT.